Shown below are 5 T cell receptor beta chains from a single sample sequenced in a study of control samples from healthy donors and cancer patients. Assay: immunoSEQ multiplex PCR; the TCRdb copy retains only in-frame clones and omits some. This sample has roughly 120,000 clones, with over 75% found just once. The sequencing sample was made of PBMCs. The receptors were gathered from a woman aged 60 to 75 with lung cancer.

The V and J genes are TRBV6-4 and TRBJ2-2; D ambiguous. Trimming cost V 2 bases and J 6 bases, with 4 bases left between them. CDR3 size: 12 residues. Germline V lookup: CDR1 MRHNA, CDR2 SNTAGT. CDR3 residues: CASSDQPGELFF. CDR3 nucleotide sequence: TGTGCCAGCAGTGACCAGCCCGGGGAGCTGTTTTTT.

The CDR3 is CASTMQGASNQPQHF. CDR3 bases: TGTGCCAGCACCATGCAGGGGGCCAGCAATCAGCCCCAGCATTTT. The rearrangement joins TRBV2 to TRBJ1-5; 8 bases match TRBD1. Per the germline V gene, CDR1 is SNHLY and CDR2 is FYNNEI. The length of the CDR3 is 15 residues. J lost 1 base, V lost 7 bases, and 6 bases had no gene match.

This chain links TRBV7-9 with TRBJ2-1, with 7 bases identical to TRBD2. The length of the CDR3 is 16 residues. From germline, CDR1 is SEHNR and CDR2 FQNEAQ (reference sequence). V gave up 5 bases and J gave up 4 bases; unmatched junction bases: 11. The DNA for the CDR3 is TGTGCCAGCAGCCTGTGGGGCCAGCGGGGATACAATGAGCAGTTCTTC. Encoded protein: CASSLWGQRGYNEQFF.

V and J are TRBV3-1 (or the pseudogene TRBV3-2) and TRBJ1-6; tentative D call: TRBD1 (5 bases). This CDR3 region has 15 residues. V lost 4 bases and J 9 bases, leaving 16 bases between the germline ends. Germline CDR1 reads LGHDT; CDR2 reads YNNKEL (reference sequence). The CDR3: CASSPDGIGGSPLHF. CDR3 DNA: TGTGCCAGCAGCCCTGATGGAATTGGGGGTTCACCCCTCCACTTT.

CDR3 region: CASSLGPAQPQHF. DNA for the CDR3: TGTGCCAGCAGCTTAGGTCCCGCCCAGCCCCAGCATTTT. The V gene is TRBV11-2, the J gene TRBJ1-5; D is unresolved. The V end was cut by 1 base, the J end by 7 bases, with 8 bases between. Looked up from germline, CDR1 is SGHAT and CDR2 is FQNNGV. The CDR3 is made up of 13 amino acids.